One sample yielded the 20 T cell receptor beta chains listed below, sequenced in a study of cytomegalovirus exposure and HLA in healthy donors (dated by TCRdb to 2016 to 2017). Libraries were constructed by the immunoSEQ multiplex PCR assay. A mixture of 60 forward primers for TCR Vbeta segments and 13 reverse primers for TCR Jbeta segments was used in the multiplex PCR. Drawn from immuneACCESS, this table holds only the in-frame rearrangements with V and J called that TCRdb kept. Clones are partly lost; checked studies trace under half to an unresolved V gene and leave the rest unexplained. The sample data list 85,000 to 130,000 clones, and roughly 9.1% of these were observed just once. Jointly, the top ten make up under 6% of the sample. The source material was PBMCs. All receptors come from a man aged 35 to 55 in good health and CMV-seropositive.

The gene calls are TRBV4-3 and TRBJ1-4, with unresolved D. V shed 0 bases and J shed 7 bases, with 12 bases lying between them. The CDR3 covers 15 residues. From germline, CDR1 is LGHNA and CDR2 YSLEER. The CDR3 DNA reads TGCGCCAGCAGCCAAGATGGTCGAGGCGGTGAAAAACTGTTTTTT. Protein product: CASSQDGRGGEKLFF.

This clone has a handful of counts. The chain couples TRBV7-6 to TRBJ2-5; D may be TRBD1 (5 bases). This CDR3 has 15 residues. The V gene lost 5 bases and the J gene lost 2 bases, with 15 bases spanning the gap. Germline-derived CDR1 and CDR2 are SGHVS and FNYEAQ. The DNA of the CDR3 is TGTGCCAGCAGCAAGGATTGGGGCCAGCAAGAGACCCAGTACTTC. It is translated as CASSKDWGQQETQYF.

This clone showed up just a few times. The J gene is TRBJ2-5, the V gene TRBV4-1; the D gene is possibly TRBD2 (6 bases). There are 15 residues in the CDR3. Germline CDR1 reads MGHRA; CDR2 reads YSYEKL. V was trimmed by 4 bases and J by 5 bases, leaving 17 bases between them. DNA for the CDR3: TGCGCCAGCAGCCTACCTGGAGGGTATAGGGAGACCCAGTACTTC. Translated: CASSLPGGYRETQYF.

This clone occurred a few times. The chain couples TRBV4-2 to TRBJ2-2, with 9 bases matching TRBD2. CDR1 is LGHNA, CDR2 YNFKEQ, per germline. Losses at the gene ends were 0 bases for V and 6 bases for J; bases not matched to a gene: 5. This CDR3 is built from 16 residues. This chain's CDR3 is CASSQERREGPGELFF. CDR3 in DNA: TGTGCCAGCAGCCAAGAAAGGCGGGAGGGCCCCGGGGAGCTGTTTTTT.

This clone was detected only a few times. The chain has TRBV5-6 and TRBJ2-7; 10 nucleotides match TRBD1. There are 16 residues in the CDR3. Germline V CDR1 and CDR2: SGHDT, YYEEEE. Unmatched junction bases numbered 10, after V lost 4 bases and J lost 3 bases. The CDR3 coding sequence is TGTGCCAGCAGCGGGCTGGGGGACAGGGGTGACTACGAGCAGTACTTC. Translated, it gives CASSGLGDRGDYEQYF. Looking up the rest from reference TRBV5-6 and TRBJ2-7 gives the full variable domain: DAGVTQSPTHLIKTRGQQVTLRCSPKSGHDTVSWYQQALGQGPQFIFQYYEEEERQRGNFPDRFSGHQFPNYSSELNVNALLLGDSALYLCASSGLGDRGDYEQYFGPGTRLTVT.

The chain employs TRBV7-9 and TRBJ2-1; the D is unclear. The germline CDR1 and CDR2 sequences are SEHNR and FQNEAQ (reference sequence). The CDR3 runs to 11 residues. The V and J ends lost 1 base and 15 bases respectively, with 10 bases between them. Here the CDR3 reads CASSLGQDGFF. The CDR3 coding sequence is TGTGCCAGCAGCTTAGGGCAAGATGGGTTCTTC.

The chain combines TRBV7-9 with TRBJ1-5; maybe TRBD1 (5 bases). The V and J ends lost 5 bases and 4 bases respectively, with 12 bases between them. CDR3 length: 14 residues. Germline CDR1 is SEHNR and CDR2 is FQNEAQ (reference sequence). CDR3 residues: CASSRGGGNQPQHF. The CDR3 region has the DNA TGTGCCAGCAGCCGGGGCGGGGGGAATCAGCCCCAGCATTTT.

This clone was detected a few times. The chain carries TRBV14 and TRBJ2-7; D is possibly TRBD2 (6 bases). The CDR3 sequence is 14 residues long. V shed 1 base and J shed 3 bases, with 10 bases lying between them. CDR1 and CDR2 (germline): SGHDN, FVKESK. CDR3 nucleotide sequence: TGTGCCAGCAGCCAAGGGGACTCAGGCTACGAGCAGTACTTC. It specifies CASSQGDSGYEQYF.

This clone was observed a handful of times. The chain combines TRBV6-1 with TRBJ2-5, with 8 positions matching TRBD1. The J call could be wrong; TRBJ2-7 is a better fit for the DNA end. Per the germline V gene, CDR1 is MNHNS and CDR2 is SASEGT. The CDR3 has 14 amino acids. The DNA for the CDR3 is TGTGCCAGCAGTGAAACAGGGGGCTCCTACGAGCAGTACTTC. Its protein is CASSETGGSYEQYF.

This chain connects TRBV11-2 to TRBJ2-1; D is perhaps TRBD2 (6 bases). This CDR3 has 17 amino acids. From germline, CDR1 is SGHAT and CDR2 FQNNGV. With 4 bases removed from V and 3 bases from J, the gap between germline ends came to 19 bases. In DNA form, the CDR3 reads TGTGCCAGCAGCTCGGACGGGCGGGGTCTTTACTACAATGAGCAGTTCTTC. Amino acid sequence: CASSSDGRGLYYNEQFF.

This clone has a handful of counts. This chain joins TRBV19 and TRBJ2-2, with TRBD2 identical over 10 bases. Germline V gives CDR1 LNHDA, CDR2 SQIVND (reference sequence). This CDR3 region has 17 residues. Trimming removed 3 bases from V and 3 bases from J; junction bases left unmatched: 7. The CDR3 nucleotides are TGTGCCAGTAGTATTTTATCGGGACTAGCGCACACCGGGGAGCTGTTTTTT. Protein product: CASSILSGLAHTGELFF.

This clone was recorded a few times. The V and J genes are TRBV19 and TRBJ2-2; D not certain. This CDR3 region has 14 residues. The germline V gene has CDR1 LNHDA and CDR2 SQIVND (reference sequence). Trimming removed 3 bases from V and 1 base from J, with 6 bases in between. The CDR3: CASSMERNTGELFF. CDR3 bases: TGTGCCAGTAGTATGGAGCGGAACACCGGGGAGCTGTTTTTT.

In its sample, this clone was seen a few times. The chain is built from TRBV6-1 and TRBJ1-2; possible D gene TRBD1, 6 bases. Trimming took off 3 bases at V and 7 bases at J, with 15 bases between the two ends. The CDR3 covers 14 residues. CDR1 is MNHNS and CDR2 is SASEGT in the germline V gene. The CDR3, as DNA: TGTGCCAGCAGTGATCGGGGGGGCCTTAGTGGCTACACCTTC. Translating it yields CASSDRGGLSGYTF.

In this sample, this clone turned up a few times. V gene TRBV27 combines with J gene TRBJ2-1; D is unclear. This CDR3 is 15 amino acids long. V was cut by 7 bases and J by 3 bases, with 16 bases left in between. CDR1 and CDR2 from the germline V gene are MNHEY and SMNVEV (reference sequence). DNA for the CDR3: TGTGCCAGCAAGGCCCCGAGGTACAACTACAATGAGCAGTTCTTC. Translated, it gives CASKAPRYNYNEQFF.

The chain has TRBV19 and TRBJ2-2; weak D call: TRBD2 (6 bases). V was clipped by 7 bases and J by 3 bases, with 15 bases between them. Per the germline V gene, CDR1 is LNHDA and CDR2 is SQIVND (reference sequence). The length of the CDR3 is 15 residues. The CDR3 is CASNNGRWDTGELFF. DNA for the CDR3: TGTGCCAGTAATAATGGGAGGTGGGACACCGGGGAGCTGTTTTTT.

This clone was seen just once. The J gene is TRBJ2-4, the V gene TRBV5-1; TRBD1 agrees at 9 bases. Germline V gene sequence: CDR1 SGHRS, CDR2 YFSETQ. Germline trimming cut 2 bases from V and 6 bases from J; bases unmatched to any gene: 12. The CDR3 is made up of 17 amino acids. CDR3 loop: CASSLSARTGEINIQYF. CDR3 nucleotide sequence: TGCGCCAGCAGCTTAAGCGCCCGGACAGGGGAGATAAACATTCAGTACTTC.

This rearrangement joins TRBV18 to TRBJ2-3; 9 nucleotides agree with TRBD1. V was pared by 5 bases and J by 4 bases, with 7 bases of the junction left unmatched. The CDR3 totals 15 residues. CDR1 is KGHSH and CDR2 is LQKENI in the germline V gene. The CDR3 spells CASSDRGIVSDTQYF. The DNA of the CDR3 is TGTGCCAGCTCAGACAGGGGGATCGTTTCAGATACGCAGTATTTT.

This clone was counted only a few times. The chain combines TRBV5-1 with TRBJ1-1, with a possible D match to TRBD1 (5 bases). The CDR3 loop spans 14 amino acids. Looked up from germline, CDR1 is SGHRS and CDR2 is YFSETQ. V lost 1 base, J lost 1 base, and 8 bases lay in between. CDR3 coding DNA: TGCGCCAGCAGCTTGACTCAGGGGAACACTGAAGCTTTCTTT. Translated, it gives CASSLTQGNTEAFF.

The rearrangement joins TRBV28 to TRBJ2-3; TRBD2 might be the D (7 bases). V lost 8 bases and J lost 4, with 19 bases in between. This CDR3 has 15 residues. CDR1 and CDR2 from the germline V gene are MDHEN and SYDVKM. The CDR3, as DNA: TGTGCCAGCCGAAGTTTGGCGGGGGCTGCAGATACGCAGTATTTT. Protein product: CASRSLAGAADTQYF.

This clone was seen a few times. The J gene is TRBJ1-1, the V gene TRBV11-2; D is perhaps TRBD1 (5 bases). There are 15 residues in the CDR3. Trimming took off 5 bases at V and 0 bases at J, with 13 bases between the two ends. Germline V gives CDR1 SGHAT, CDR2 FQNNGV. In nucleotides, the CDR3 is TGTGCCAGCAGCCCGAGAGGACACCTGAACACTGAAGCTTTCTTT. Translated, it gives CASSPRGHLNTEAFF.